This T cell receptor (beta chain) was obtained from a study of T cell repertoires in cytomegalovirus infection. For the study at large: CMV infection and matching HLA type were both indicated by public TCR beta signatures.

MiXCR was run by TCRdb on the reads, yielding one entry per CDR3 protein. Of about 310,000 distinct CDR3 sequences in the sample, under 20% are singletons; the top ten hold around 13%. Germline CDR1 and CDR2: MNHEY and SMNVEV (reference sequence). V lost 8 bases, J lost 4 bases, and 3 bases stayed unmatched. The CDR3 spans 13 residues. Study conclusions and caveats: The cumulative frequency of public TCR beta families distinguished individuals who carried CMV together with the relevant HLA. In two of eight donors, the top clonotype was HLA-C-restricted CMV-specific.

A remark on this clonotype: Its specificity is not known.

The chain employs TRBV27 and TRBJ1-5; 9 nucleotides align to TRBD1. The clonotype comes from a human donor in good health (CMV status not recorded). Some clones in this sample may be carry-over from other donors' samples. The sequencing input was PBMCs. The DNA for the CDR3 is TGTGCCAGCGGGACAGGGAGAAATCAGCCCCAGCATTTT. This codes for CASGTGRNQPQHF.